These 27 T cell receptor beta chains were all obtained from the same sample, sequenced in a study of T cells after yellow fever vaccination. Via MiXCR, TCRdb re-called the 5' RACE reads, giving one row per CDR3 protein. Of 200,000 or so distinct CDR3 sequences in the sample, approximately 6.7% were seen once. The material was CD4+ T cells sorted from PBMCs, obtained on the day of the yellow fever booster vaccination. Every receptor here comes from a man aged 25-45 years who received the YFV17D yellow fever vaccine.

In DNA, the CDR3 is TGCGCCAGCAGCTCAGGGGGAGTTGCCTACGAGCAGTACTTC. This encodes CASSSGGVAYEQYF. This chain uses TRBV5-1 with TRBJ2-7; 7 bases line up with TRBD1. Trimming removed 3 bases from V and 2 bases from J; junction bases left unmatched: 5. Germline loops: CDR1 SGHRS, CDR2 YFSETQ. There are 14 residues in the CDR3.

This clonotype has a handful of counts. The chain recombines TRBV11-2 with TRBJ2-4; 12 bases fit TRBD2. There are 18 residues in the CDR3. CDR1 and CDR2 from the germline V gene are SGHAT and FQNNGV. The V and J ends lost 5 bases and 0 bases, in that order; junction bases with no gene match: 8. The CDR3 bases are TGTGCCAGCAGCCCCGGGACTAGCGGGCTTGGAGCCAAAAACATTCAGTACTTC. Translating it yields CASSPGTSGLGAKNIQYF.

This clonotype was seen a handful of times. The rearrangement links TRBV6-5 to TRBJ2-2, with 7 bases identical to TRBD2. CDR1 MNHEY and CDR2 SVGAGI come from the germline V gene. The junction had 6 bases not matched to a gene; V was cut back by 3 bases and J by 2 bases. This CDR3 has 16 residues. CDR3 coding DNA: TGTGCCAGCAGTTATGCGGGAGTGCGTAACACCGGGGAGCTGTTTTTT. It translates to CASSYAGVRNTGELFF.

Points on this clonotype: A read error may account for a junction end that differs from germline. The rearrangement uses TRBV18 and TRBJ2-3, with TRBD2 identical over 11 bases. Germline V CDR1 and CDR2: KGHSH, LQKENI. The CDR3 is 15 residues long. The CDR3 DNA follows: TGTGCCAGCTCACCATCCGGTAGCGGGAGGGATACGCTGTATTTT. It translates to CASSPSGSGRDTLYF.

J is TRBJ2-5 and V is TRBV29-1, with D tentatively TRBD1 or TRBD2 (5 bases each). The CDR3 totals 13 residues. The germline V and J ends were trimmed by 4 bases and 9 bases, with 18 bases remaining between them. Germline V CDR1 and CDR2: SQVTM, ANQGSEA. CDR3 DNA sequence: TGCAGCGTTGGGGCCCGGAGCAGAGGGGCCCAGTACTTC. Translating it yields CSVGARSRGAQYF.

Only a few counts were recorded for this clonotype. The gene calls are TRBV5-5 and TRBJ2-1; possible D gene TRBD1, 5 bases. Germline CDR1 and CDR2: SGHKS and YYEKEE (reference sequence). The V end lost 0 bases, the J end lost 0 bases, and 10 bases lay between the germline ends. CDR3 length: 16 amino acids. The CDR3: CASSLAARDSYNEQFF. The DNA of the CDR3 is TGTGCCAGCAGCTTGGCGGCCAGGGACTCCTACAATGAGCAGTTCTTC.

The chain's CDR3 is CASSYRTGGWDPGTTEQFF. CDR3 DNA sequence: TGTGCCAGCAGTTATCGGACAGGGGGGTGGGATCCCGGGACCACTGAGCAGTTCTTC. The chain is built from TRBV28 and TRBJ2-1; TRBD1 matches at 10 bases. This CDR3 spans 19 amino acids. Germline CDR1 MDHEN, CDR2 SYDVKM. Trimming at V came to 4 bases and at J to 9 bases, leaving 21 bases not matched to a gene.

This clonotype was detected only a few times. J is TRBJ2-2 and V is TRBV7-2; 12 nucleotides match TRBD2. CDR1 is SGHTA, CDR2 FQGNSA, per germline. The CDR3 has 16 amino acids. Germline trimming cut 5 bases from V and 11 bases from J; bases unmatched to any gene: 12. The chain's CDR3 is CASSLRTSGTGRELFF. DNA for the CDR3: TGTGCCAGCAGCCTAAGGACTAGCGGGACGGGCCGTGAGCTGTTTTTT.

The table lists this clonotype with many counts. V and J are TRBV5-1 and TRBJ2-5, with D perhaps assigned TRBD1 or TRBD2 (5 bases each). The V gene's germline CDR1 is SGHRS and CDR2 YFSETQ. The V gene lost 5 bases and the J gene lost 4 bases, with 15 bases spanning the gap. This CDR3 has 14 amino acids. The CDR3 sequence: CASRTSGPRETQYF. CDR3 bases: TGCGCCAGCAGAACGTCGGGACCCCGAGAGACCCAGTACTTC. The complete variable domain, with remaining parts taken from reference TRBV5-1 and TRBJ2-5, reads KAGVTQTPRYLIKTRGQQVTLSCSPISGHRSVSWYQQTPGQGLQFLFEYFSETQRNKGNFPGRFSGRQFSNSRSEMNVSTLELGDSALYLCASRTSGPRETQYFGPGTRLLVL.

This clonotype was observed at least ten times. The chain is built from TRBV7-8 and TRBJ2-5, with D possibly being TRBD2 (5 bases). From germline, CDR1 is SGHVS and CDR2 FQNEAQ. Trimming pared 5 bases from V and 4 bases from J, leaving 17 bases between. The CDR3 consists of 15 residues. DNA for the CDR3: TGTGCCAGCAGCCCTAGCTGGGTGCCCCGAGAGACCCAGTACTTC. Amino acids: CASSPSWVPRETQYF. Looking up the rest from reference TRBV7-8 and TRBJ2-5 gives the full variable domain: GAGVSQSPRYKVAKRGQDVALRCDPISGHVSLFWYQQALGQGPEFLTYFQNEAQLDKSGLPSDRFFAERPEGSVSTLKIQRTQQEDSAVYLCASSPSWVPRETQYFGPGTRLLVL.

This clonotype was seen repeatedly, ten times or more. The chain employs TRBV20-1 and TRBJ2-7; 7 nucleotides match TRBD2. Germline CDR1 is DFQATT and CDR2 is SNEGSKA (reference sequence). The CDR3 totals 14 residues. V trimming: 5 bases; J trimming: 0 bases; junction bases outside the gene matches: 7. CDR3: CSALPGTNSYEQYF. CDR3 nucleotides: TGCAGTGCTTTACCCGGGACTAACTCCTACGAGCAGTACTTC.

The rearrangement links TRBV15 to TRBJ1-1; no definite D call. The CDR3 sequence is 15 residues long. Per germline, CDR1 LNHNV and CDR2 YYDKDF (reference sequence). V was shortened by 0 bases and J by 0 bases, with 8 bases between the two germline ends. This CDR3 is CATSRDLSVNTEAFF. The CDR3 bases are TGTGCCACCAGCAGAGATCTTTCAGTGAACACTGAAGCTTTCTTT. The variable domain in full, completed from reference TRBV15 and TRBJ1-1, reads DAMVIQNPRYQVTQFGKPVTLSCSQTLNHNVMYWYQQKSSQAPKLLFHYYDKDFNNEADTPDNFQSRRPNTSFCFLDIRSPGLGDTAMYLCATSRDLSVNTEAFFGQGTRLTVV.

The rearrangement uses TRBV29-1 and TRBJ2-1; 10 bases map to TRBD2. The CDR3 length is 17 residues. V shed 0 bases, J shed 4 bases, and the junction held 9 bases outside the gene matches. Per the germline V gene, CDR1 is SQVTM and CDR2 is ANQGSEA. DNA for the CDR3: TGCAGCGTTGAAGAACGGGGAGGGACTAGCGTTTACAATGAGCAGTTCTTC. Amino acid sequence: CSVEERGGTSVYNEQFF.

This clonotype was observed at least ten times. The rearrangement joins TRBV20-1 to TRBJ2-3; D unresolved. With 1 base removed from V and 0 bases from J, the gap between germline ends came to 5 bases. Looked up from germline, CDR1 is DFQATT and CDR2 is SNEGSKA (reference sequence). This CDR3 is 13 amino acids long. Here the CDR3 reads CSARVGSTDTQYF. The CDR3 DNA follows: TGCAGTGCTAGAGTGGGCAGCACAGATACGCAGTATTTT.

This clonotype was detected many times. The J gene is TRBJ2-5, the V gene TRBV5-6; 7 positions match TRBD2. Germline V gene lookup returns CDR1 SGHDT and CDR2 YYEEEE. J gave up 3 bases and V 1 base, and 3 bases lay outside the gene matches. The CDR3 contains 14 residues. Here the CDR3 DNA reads TGTGCCAGCAGCTTGAGCCTAGCGGAAGAGACCCAGTACTTC. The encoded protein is CASSLSLAEETQYF. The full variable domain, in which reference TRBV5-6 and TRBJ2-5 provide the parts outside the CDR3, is DAGVTQSPTHLIKTRGQQVTLRCSPKSGHDTVSWYQQALGQGPQFIFQYYEEEERQRGNFPDRFSGHQFPNYSSELNVNALLLGDSALYLCASSLSLAEETQYFGPGTRLLVL.

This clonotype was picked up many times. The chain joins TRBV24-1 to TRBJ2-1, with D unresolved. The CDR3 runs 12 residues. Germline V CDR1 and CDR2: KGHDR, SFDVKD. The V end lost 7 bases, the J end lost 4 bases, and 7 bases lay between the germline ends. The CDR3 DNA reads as TGTGCCACCAGAGGCGGATACAATGAGCAGTTCTTC. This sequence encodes CATRGGYNEQFF.

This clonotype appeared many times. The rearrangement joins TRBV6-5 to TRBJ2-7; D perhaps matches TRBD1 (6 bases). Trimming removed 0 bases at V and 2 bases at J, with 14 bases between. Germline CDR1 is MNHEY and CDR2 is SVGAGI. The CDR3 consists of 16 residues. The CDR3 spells CASSYSKMTGTYEQYF. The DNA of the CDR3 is TGTGCCAGCAGTTACTCGAAGATGACAGGTACCTACGAGCAGTACTTC.

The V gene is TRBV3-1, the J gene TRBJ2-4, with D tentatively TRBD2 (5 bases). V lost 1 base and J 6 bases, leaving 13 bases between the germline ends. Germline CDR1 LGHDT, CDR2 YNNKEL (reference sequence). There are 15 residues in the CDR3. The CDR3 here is CASSQGSGIRNIQYF. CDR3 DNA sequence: TGTGCCAGCAGCCAAGGGTCCGGGATTAGAAACATTCAGTACTTC.

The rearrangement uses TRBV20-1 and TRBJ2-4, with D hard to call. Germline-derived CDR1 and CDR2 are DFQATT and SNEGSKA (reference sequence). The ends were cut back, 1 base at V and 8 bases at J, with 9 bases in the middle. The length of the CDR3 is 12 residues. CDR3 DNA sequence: TGCAGTGCTAGAGCTAGGGCGGACATTCAGTACTTC. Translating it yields CSARARADIQYF.

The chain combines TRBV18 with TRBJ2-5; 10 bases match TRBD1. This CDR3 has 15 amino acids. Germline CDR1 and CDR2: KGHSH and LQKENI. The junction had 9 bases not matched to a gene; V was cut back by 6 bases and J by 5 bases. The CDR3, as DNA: TGTGCCAGCTCTCGCGGACAGGGGGGCCAGGAGACCCAGTACTTC. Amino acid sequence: CASSRGQGGQETQYF.

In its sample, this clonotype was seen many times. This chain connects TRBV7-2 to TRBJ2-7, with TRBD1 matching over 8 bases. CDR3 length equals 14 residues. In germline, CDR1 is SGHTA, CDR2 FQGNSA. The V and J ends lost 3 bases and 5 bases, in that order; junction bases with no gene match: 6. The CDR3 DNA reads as TGTGCCAGCAGCTTGGGTCAGGGGGCTCACGAGCAGTACTTC. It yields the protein CASSLGQGAHEQYF.

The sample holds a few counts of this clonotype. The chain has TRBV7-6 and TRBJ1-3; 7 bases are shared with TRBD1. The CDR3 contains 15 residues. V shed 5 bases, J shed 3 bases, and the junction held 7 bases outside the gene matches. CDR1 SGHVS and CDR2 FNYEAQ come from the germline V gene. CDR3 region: CASSPRDSGGNTIYF. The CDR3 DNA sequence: TGTGCCAGCAGCCCCCGGGACAGTGGTGGAAACACCATATATTTT.

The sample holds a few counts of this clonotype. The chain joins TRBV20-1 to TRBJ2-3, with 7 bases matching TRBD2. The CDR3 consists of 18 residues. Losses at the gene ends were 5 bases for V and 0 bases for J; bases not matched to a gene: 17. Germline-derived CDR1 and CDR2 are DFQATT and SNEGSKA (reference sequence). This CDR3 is CSAAPLREDLFSTDTQYF. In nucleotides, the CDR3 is TGCAGTGCTGCCCCCCTCCGGGAGGACCTATTTAGCACAGATACGCAGTATTTT.

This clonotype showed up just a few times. The CDR3 sequence is CASSPGGAVDTQYF. The CDR3 bases are TGTGCCAGCAGCCCAGGGGGGGCCGTAGATACGCAGTATTTT. The chain employs TRBV7-2 and TRBJ2-3, with D perhaps TRBD1 or TRBD2 (7 bases each). There are 14 residues in the CDR3. Trimming shortened V by 5 bases and J by 5 bases, and 14 bases separated the two germline ends. The germline V gene has CDR1 SGHTA and CDR2 FQGNSA.

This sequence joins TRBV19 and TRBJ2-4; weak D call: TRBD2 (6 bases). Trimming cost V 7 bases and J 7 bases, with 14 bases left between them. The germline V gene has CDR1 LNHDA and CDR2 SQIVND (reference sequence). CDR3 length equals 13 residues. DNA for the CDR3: TGTGCCAGTAACTTCGGGAGTACGAACATTCAGTACTTC. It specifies CASNFGSTNIQYF.

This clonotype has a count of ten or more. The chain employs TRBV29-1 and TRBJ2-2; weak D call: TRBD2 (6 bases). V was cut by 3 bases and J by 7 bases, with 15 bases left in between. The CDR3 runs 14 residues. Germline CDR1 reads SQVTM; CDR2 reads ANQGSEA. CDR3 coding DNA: TGCAGCGTTGACCCCGGGTCAGCGGGCGGGGAGCTGTTTTTT. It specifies CSVDPGSAGGELFF.

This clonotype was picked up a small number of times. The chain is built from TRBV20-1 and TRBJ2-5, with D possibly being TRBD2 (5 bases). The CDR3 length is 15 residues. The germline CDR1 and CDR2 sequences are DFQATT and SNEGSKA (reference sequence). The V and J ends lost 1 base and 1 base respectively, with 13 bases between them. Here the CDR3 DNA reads TGCAGTGCTAGAGCGGCTAGCCTGGCCCAAGAGACCCAGTACTTC. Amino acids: CSARAASLAQETQYF.